This entry features one T cell receptor beta chain sequence. Which antigen it targets is not known. Base qualities were left out, and no much larger clone turns up one base away. Library prep was done by 5' RACE. The instrument given in TCRdb is Illumina HiSeq 2500. A second PCR of 7 to 11 cycles was run with a J-beta primer mix and a sample-barcoded 5' primer. A unique molecular identifier was introduced onto each TCR beta cDNA molecule by a template-switch 5' adaptor carrying 12 random nucleotides. At least 2.5 million CDR3-containing paired-end reads were obtained from each sample. First-strand cDNA was synthesized from all RNA with the Mint cDNA synthesis kit, primed by a TRBC-specific oligonucleotide. After uracil-DNA glycosylase treatment, a first 18-cycle PCR used universal primers M1SS and BC2_uni_R on all cDNA. The authors' pipeline ran thus. For normalization, 1 million high-quality reads, each with a distinct molecular identifier, were randomly selected from each sample. Instead of being binned into consensus sequences, reads with shared molecular identifiers were discarded. MiTCR, run with a Q25 quality threshold and the strictest error-elimination algorithm, handled CDR3 identification, clonotype clustering and error correction. A nonparametric unseen species model using Euler transformation provided a lower-bound estimate of total TCR beta diversity. TCRdb reprocessing: public reads trimmed at Q25 with fastp, clones called with MiXCR, in-frame beta chains kept. For every CDR3 protein sequence, its rows merge into one entry that carries the most common genes and DNA. The V and J calls follow TCRdb's processing rather than the paper's. Recorded for this sample are just over 1 million distinct CDR3 sequences; 40% to 50% of them occurred a single time. The ten largest clones capture 15% to 20% of the sample.

From V the trimming removes 5 bases and from J it removes 7 bases, while the gene matches leave 16 bases of the junction unaccounted for. The CDR3 starts with the cysteine, ends with the phenylalanine, and has 16 residues. Of all the DNA, just the CDR3 is kept, 48 bases in frame from base 1. CDR1 SGHVS and CDR2 FQNEAQ are derived from the germline V gene. This sample was included in a study of blood T cells in healthy people across ages (dated by TCRdb to 2014 to 2015). Looking at the study overall: Template switching captured roughly one uniquely barcoded TCR beta cDNA molecule per two T cells in model experiments. To track age-related changes in TCR beta repertoire diversity, the study relied on deep sequencing normalized with unique cDNA molecular identifiers. The donors were split into four age groups: young (average roughly 15 years), middle-aged (roughly 42), aged (approximately 60) and long-lived (more than 80). Donors of different ages were randomly distributed across sequencing lanes to avoid experimental bias. For two donors (one aged 18 to 29 and one aged 80 or older), the study analyzed two additional independent replicas of 1 million unique cDNA reads from the same blood draw. Results and caveats for the whole study, not just this receptor: A strong correlation was found between observed TCR beta diversity and the percentage of naive T cells measured by flow cytometry. Estimates of total diversity based on one million sequenced T cells were regarded as lower bounds and as underestimates. The long-lived group showed more naive CD4+ T cells, fewer expanded clones and increased TCR diversity than the aged group, suggesting age selection. As age increased, observed TCR beta diversity per million T cells dropped in a roughly linear way, and a significant reduction was already evident by age roughly 36. Donor CMV infection status was unknown, potentially confounding age-related changes in expanded clonotypes. Conclusive comparison of naive and antigen-experienced compartments was prevented by the profiling of bulk unsorted PBMCs.

The donors were under 40 Caucasian individuals from Russia, aged 6 to 90 years, who were systemically healthy. Approximately 9.3 milliliters of peripheral blood were collected from each donor into EDTA-treated Vacutainer tubes. Ficoll-Paque density-gradient centrifugation was used to isolate PBMCs, with at least 6 million obtained per sample. Total RNA was extracted from PBMCs with Trizol reagent, with at least 5 micrograms obtained per sample. For every donor, flow cytometry on a PBMC aliquot measured the percentage of naive CD45RAhigh/CD27high T cells. Input material: blood. The sequence was collected from a woman between 55 and 75 years old in good health. The chain joins TRBV7-8 to TRBJ1-1; 7 bases in the junction line up with TRBD1. The nucleotide sequence is given as TGTGCCAGCAGCCCAGCCTACCGGGACAGAAGACATGAAGCTTTCTTT. Its amino acids are CASSPAYRDRRHEAFF.